The rows below give T cell receptor beta chains drawn from one sample of a study of long-term antiretroviral therapy in people with HIV. Clones were read by immunoSEQ multiplex PCR, and TCRdb kept only the in-frame ones, dropping some. The sample lists 25,000 to 30,000 clones, around 90% occurring once. The sample in question was unsorted PBMCs, obtained around 5 years after starting antiretroviral therapy. These TCRs come from a woman aged 40 to 50 with HIV. Both conserved end residues are part of each CDR3. A D gene is named only where the DNA matches it firmly. Clone size, where shown, is once, few, many, or a class for clones that have expanded.

>.|TRBV30|TRBJ2-7|.
TGTGCCTGGAGTGTACTGGGCCCCGAGCAGTACTTC
CAWSVLGPEQYF
>TRBD2|TRBV28|TRBJ2-7|.
TGTGCCAGCAGTCCCCTCGGAGCGGGAGATGGAGAGCAGTACTTC
CASSPLGAGDGEQYF
>TRBD1|TRBV7-2|TRBJ2-1|.
TGTGCCAGCAGGACAGGGGAGCTTTACAATGAGCAGTTCTTC
CASRTGELYNEQFF
>.|TRBV5-4|TRBJ2-2|.
TGTGCCAGCAGCTATTACACCACGAACACCGGGGAGCTGTTTTTT
CASSYYTTNTGELFF
>.|TRBV27|TRBJ2-7|.
TGTGCCAGCAGCCCGACAGATTCCTCCTCCTACGAGCAGTACTTC
CASSPTDSSSYEQYF
>.|TRBV6-5|TRBJ2-4|.
TGTGCCAGCAGTTACGCGGGGGCAACCAAAAACATTCAGTACTTC
CASSYAGATKNIQYF
>TRBD1|TRBV7-2|TRBJ1-2|.
TGTGCCAGCAGCTCCCCCACTAGACAGGGTATAGAAGGCTACACCTTC
CASSSPTRQGIEGYTF
>.|TRBV4-2|TRBJ2-1|.
TGTGCCAGCAGCCAAGAAGGTAGTTTCCCCACGAGTGAGCAGTTCTTC
CASSQEGSFPTSEQFF
>.|TRBV5-1|TRBJ2-4|.
TGCGCCAGCAGCTTGGATACACGAGACATTCAGTACTTC
CASSLDTRDIQYF
>.|TRBV12-2|TRBJ2-1|.
TGTGCAAGTCGCCTCAATTCGTCTCGAAACAATGAGCAGTTCTTC
CASRLNSSRNNEQFF
>TRBD2|TRBV2|TRBJ2-7|once
TGTGCCAGCAGAGACGAAGTCCTAGCGGGTTCCTACGAGCAGTACTTC
CASRDEVLAGSYEQYF
>.|TRBV5-8|TRBJ1-4|medium-sized
TGTGCCAGCAGCACAGGGTACGCAAATGAAAAACTGTTTTTT
CASSTGYANEKLFF
>.|TRBV19|TRBJ2-2|.
TGTGCCAGTAGTCTGCTAGGGCCCGGGGAGCTGTTTTTT
CASSLLGPGELFF
>.|TRBV4-2|TRBJ2-4|.
TGTGCCAGCAGCCAGCCTCAAAACATTCAGTACTTC
CASSQPQNIQYF
>.|TRBV30|TRBJ1-3|.
TGTGCCTCTGGTATCGGAAGGGGCTCTGGAAACACCATATATTTT
CASGIGRGSGNTIYF
>.|TRBV4-1|TRBJ1-1|.
TGCGCCAGCAGCCAAGATCCCTGGACAGCTGAAGCTTTCTTT
CASSQDPWTAEAFF
>.|TRBV29-1|TRBJ1-4|once
TGCAGCGTTGAACGGGGTTGGGGCGATGAAAAACTGTTTTTT
CSVERGWGDEKLFF
>.|TRBV6-6|TRBJ2-3|.
TGTGCCAGCAGTCCCATCACAGATACGCAGTATTTT
CASSPITDTQYF
>.|TRBV30|TRBJ2-1|.
TGTGCCTGGAGTGTTGAGAATGAGCAGTTCTTC
CAWSVENEQFF
>TRBD2|TRBV5-1|TRBJ2-1|.
TGCGCCAGCAGCACCACTAGCGGGAGGGCTTTTAATGAGCAGTTCTTC
CASSTTSGRAFNEQFF
>.|TRBV2|TRBJ1-2|.
TGTGCCAGCAGTGGATCATTAAACTCTGGCTACACCTTC
CASSGSLNSGYTF
>.|TRBV5-5|TRBJ1-4|.
TGTGCCAGCAGCCGCGAGGGCAGGGAAGGTGAAAAACTGTTTTTT
CASSREGREGEKLFF
>.|TRBV11-2|TRBJ2-5|.
TGTGCCAGCAGCTTAGGGGGGGACCCTCTGGGGGAGACCCAGTACTTC
CASSLGGDPLGETQYF
>TRBD1|TRBV30|TRBJ2-4|few
TGTGCCTGGAGTGTACAGTCGGGGACAGGGGAGCGCATTCAGTACTTC
CAWSVQSGTGERIQYF
>.|TRBV28|TRBJ1-2|.
TGTGCCACCAGAGCCGGGACATTCTATGGCTACACCTTC
CATRAGTFYGYTF
>.|TRBV27|TRBJ1-5|.
TGTGCCAGCAGTTTATCGACACAGCATCAGCCCCAGCATTTT
CASSLSTQHQPQHF
>TRBD1|TRBV7-9|TRBJ2-1|once
TGTGCCAGCAGCCCGGGACAGGGGATCCTCAATGAGCAGTTCTTC
CASSPGQGILNEQFF
>TRBD2|TRBV5-3|TRBJ2-3|.
TGTGCCAGAACGTTCGCTCTAGCGGGAGCGAATTGCACAGATACGCAGTATTTT
CARTFALAGANCTDTQYF
>.|TRBV7-9|TRBJ1-2|.
TGTGCCAGCAGCTTATGGGGGACTCCCGGAAACTATGGCTACACCTTC
CASSLWGTPGNYGYTF
>.|TRBV7-2|TRBJ1-6|.
TGTGCCAGCAGCTCACCGGGCCGATCCCGGTTGGATAATTCACCCCTCCACTTT
CASSSPGRSRLDNSPLHF
>TRBD1|TRBV6-1|TRBJ1-4|few
TGTGCCAGCAGTGTCGGACAGGGGAATGAAAAACTGTTTTTT
CASSVGQGNEKLFF
>TRBD2|TRBV27|TRBJ2-1|.
TGTGCCAGCAGCCCAGGACTAGGCAATGAGCAGTTCTTC
CASSPGLGNEQFF
>TRBD2|TRBV7-9|TRBJ2-5|.
TGTGCCAGCAGCCCTACTAGCGGGGAGACCCAGTACTTC
CASSPTSGETQYF
>.|TRBV30|TRBJ1-2|few
TGTGCCTGGATTTTCGGGGGCTGGGACTATGGCTACACCTTC
CAWIFGGWDYGYTF
>.|TRBV2|TRBJ1-1|.
TGTGCCAGTACCCCACGGGGTGAAGCTTTCTTT
CASTPRGEAFF
>TRBD2|TRBV6-5|TRBJ2-5|.
TGTGCCAGCAGTCGTCCCGGGACTAGCTTAACGACCCAGTACTTC
CASSRPGTSLTTQYF
>.|TRBV5-1|TRBJ2-2|.
TGCGCCAGCAGCGTGGGTTCCACCGGGGAGCTGTTTTTT
CASSVGSTGELFF
>TRBD2|TRBV7-2|TRBJ2-1|.
TGTGCCAGCAGCTCCGGGGGGGCCGTTGCGGGGGAGCAGTTCTTC
CASSSGGAVAGEQFF
>TRBD1|TRBV9|TRBJ1-2|once
TGTGCCAGCAGCGCTGACAGGGGCCTTCAGGGCTACACCTTC
CASSADRGLQGYTF
>TRBD2|TRBV9|TRBJ2-7|.
TGTGCCAGCAGCACCCGGGGGGGGACCCCCTACGAGCAGTACTTC
CASSTRGGTPYEQYF
>.|TRBV11-3|TRBJ2-5|once
TGTGCCAGCAACCACAGGGAAGAGACCCAGTACTTC
CASNHREETQYF
>TRBD1|TRBV4-2|TRBJ1-2|.
TGTGCCAGCAGCCAAGATTTTATGCTACAGGGGAGGTATGGCTACACCTTC
CASSQDFMLQGRYGYTF
>.|TRBV9|TRBJ1-1|.
TGTGCCAGCAGCGTAGACAGGGCGGGAGTGGCTGAAGCTTTCTTT
CASSVDRAGVAEAFF
>.|TRBV7-6|TRBJ2-7|.
TGTGCCAGCAGCTTAGGGGACGAGCAGTACTTC
CASSLGDEQYF
>.|TRBV2|TRBJ2-7|.
TGTGCCAGCAGTGAAAGGCTCGCGGTGGGCGAGCAGTACTTC
CASSERLAVGEQYF
>.|TRBV19|TRBJ2-7|.
TGTGCCAGTAGCCGATCGACTAACCAAGACTACGAGCAGTACTTC
CASSRSTNQDYEQYF
>TRBD1|TRBV7-9|TRBJ2-2|few
TGTGCCAGCAGCCAAATCGGACAGGGGTGGAGCACCGGGGAGCTGTTTTTT
CASSQIGQGWSTGELFF
>.|TRBV6-6|TRBJ1-1|.
TGTGCCAGCAGTTACAGAGACACTGAAGCTTTCTTT
CASSYRDTEAFF
>.|TRBV5-8|TRBJ1-2|.
TGTGCCAGCAGCTTGGGTTCAGGCCCATTGTATGGCTACACCTTC
CASSLGSGPLYGYTF
>.|TRBV6-1|TRBJ1-1|.
TGTGCCAGCAGTGAAAATGAGGGGCAGCTTGAAGCTTTCTTT
CASSENEGQLEAFF
>TRBD1|TRBV29-1|TRBJ1-2|.
TGCAGCGTTGGACAGGGGGCGTCTAACTATGGCTACACCTTC
CSVGQGASNYGYTF
>TRBD1|TRBV5-5|TRBJ2-3|.
TGTGCCAGCAGCTTGCAACCCGGGACAGGGGCCACAGATACGCAGTATTTT
CASSLQPGTGATDTQYF
>.|TRBV10-3|TRBJ1-5|.
TGTGCCATCAGCCTAGACAGGAGCAATCAGCCCCAGCATTTT
CAISLDRSNQPQHF
>.|TRBV11-3|TRBJ2-5|.
TGTGCCAGCAGCGAAACCCGGGTGCTAGCAGAAGAGACCCAGTACTTC
CASSETRVLAEETQYF
>.|TRBV7-7|TRBJ2-5|.
TGTGCCAGCAGCTTAGAAAAAGGCGTTCGCCCGTACTTC
CASSLEKGVRPYF
>.|TRBV7-9|TRBJ1-1|.
TGTGCCAGCAGCTTAGTGGGAGGGGTGGGCACTGAAGCTTTCTTT
CASSLVGGVGTEAFF
>.|TRBV6-1|TRBJ1-2|.
TGTGCCAGCAGCGGACTTAACTATGGCTACACCTTC
CASSGLNYGYTF
>.|TRBV27|TRBJ1-1|.
TGTGCCAGCAGTTTTATTTCGCTTGGGCAGTTGAACACTGAAGCTTTCTTT
CASSFISLGQLNTEAFF